A single sample gave rise to the 27 T cell receptor beta chains below, sequenced in a study of Ad26.COV2.S vaccination and SARS-CoV-2 variants. Assay: immunoSEQ multiplex PCR; the TCRdb copy retains only in-frame clones and omits some. This table has 350,000 to 500,000 clones, about 88% appearing once. Treatment of the sample: roughly 18 received Ad26.COV2.S at low or high dose, single or two shots; a few received placebo; per-sample allocation not given. Sample collection was performed on day 63 after the first vaccine or placebo injection. Source: peripheral blood, taken in a trial of Ad26.COV2.S vaccine versus placebo. These receptors originate from a person aged 18-60 years who received the Ad26.COV2.S COVID-19 vaccine or a placebo.

This chain joins TRBV9 and TRBJ2-1; TRBD1 might be the D (7 bases). The CDR3 sequence is 16 residues long. V was pared by 4 bases and J by 5 bases, with 19 bases between. Germline V lookup: CDR1 SGDLS, CDR2 YYNGEE. The CDR3 DNA sequence: TGTGCCAGCAGCCCACGGACAGGTTGGGGGGACAATGAGCAGTTCTTC. Its translation is CASSPRTGWGDNEQFF.

The V and J genes are TRBV1 and TRBJ1-2; the D call TRBD1 from the table was never checked on the DNA. TRBV1 is designated a pseudogene. CDR3 length: 21 residues. DNA of the CDR3: TGCACCAGCCTATACCCCACAGGTCAACACGGGCACTTAAGTACTAACTATGGCTACACCTTC. It yields the protein CTSLYPTGQHGHLSTNYGYTF.

The V gene is TRBV7-2, the J gene TRBJ2-1; D possibly corresponds to TRBD1 (5 bases). V was clipped by 5 bases and J by 1 base, with 18 bases between them. Germline loops: CDR1 SGHTA, CDR2 FQGNSA. CDR3 length: 17 residues. The CDR3 DNA reads as TGTGCCAGCAGCCCGAGAAGGGGTTTCGGTTCCTACAATGAGCAGTTCTTC. Translated, it gives CASSPRRGFGSYNEQFF.

This chain joins TRBV19 and TRBJ2-1, with 7 positions matching TRBD1. Trimming took 7 bases from V and 9 from J; bases not matched to a gene: 15. This CDR3 spans 15 amino acids. From germline, CDR1 is LNHDA and CDR2 SQIVND (reference sequence). CDR3 bases: TGTGCCAGTAACCAGGGGGTCCAGGCAGAGTTTGAGCAGTTCTTC. Residues: CASNQGVQAEFEQFF.

This clone appeared a single time. The CDR3 protein is CASLKDSNQPQHF. In nucleotides, the CDR3 is TGTGCCAGTCTGAAAGATAGCAATCAGCCCCAGCATTTT. The chain is built from TRBV9 and TRBJ1-5; D not resolved. In germline, CDR1 is SGDLS, CDR2 YYNGEE. V lost 8 bases and J lost 0, with 9 bases in between. The CDR3 has 13 amino acids.

In DNA, the CDR3 is TGTGCCAGCAGCCGAACCCAGACAGGGGACACTGAAGCTTTCTTT. It translates to CASSRTQTGDTEAFF. J is TRBJ1-1 and V is TRBV7-6, with 8 bases aligning to TRBD1. This CDR3 spans 15 amino acids. V dropped 5 bases and J dropped 3; count of bases not matched to a gene: 8. Germline V lookup: CDR1 SGHVS, CDR2 FNYEAQ.

The chain links TRBV5-1 to TRBJ2-2; 9 positions match TRBD1. The length of the CDR3 is 13 residues. Germline CDR1 and CDR2: SGHRS and YFSETQ. The ends lost 0 bases at V and 16 bases at J; junction bases unmatched: 7. CDR3 coding DNA: TGCGCCAGCAGCTTGGACAGGGGGCGATTTGAGTTTTTT. This sequence encodes CASSLDRGRFEFF.

V usage is TRBV5-1 and J usage is TRBJ1-6; D gene unclear. The V gene's germline CDR1 is SGHRS and CDR2 YFSETQ. V dropped 0 bases and J dropped 10 bases, with 8 bases sitting between them. The CDR3 covers 13 residues. CDR3 region: CASSLALRSPLHF. DNA for the CDR3: TGCGCCAGCAGCTTGGCCCTTAGATCACCCCTCCACTTT.

CDR3 sequence reads: CASSLLDSLNTEAFF. In nucleotides, the CDR3 is TGCGCCAGCAGCCTGCTCGACAGTCTGAACACTGAAGCTTTCTTT. The chain has TRBV5-1 and TRBJ1-1; perhaps TRBD1 as D (5 bases). Germline V gives CDR1 SGHRS, CDR2 YFSETQ. This CDR3 has 15 amino acids. Trimming shortened V by 4 bases and J by 0 bases, and 13 bases separated the two germline ends.

The V and J genes are TRBV19 and TRBJ1-3, with 8 bases aligning to TRBD1. The germline V gene has CDR1 LNHDA and CDR2 SQIVND (reference sequence). This CDR3 has 16 amino acids. The trim removed 4 bases at V and 0 bases at J, leaving 5 bases unmatched. This CDR3 reads CASSRQGIRSGNTIYF. CDR3 bases: TGTGCCAGTAGTAGACAGGGGATCCGCTCTGGAAACACCATATATTTT.

This chain connects TRBV5-5 to TRBJ2-6, with a possible D match to TRBD2 (6 bases). There are 16 residues in the CDR3. Germline V gene lookup returns CDR1 SGHKS and CDR2 YYEKEE (reference sequence). Trimming took 1 base from V and 0 from J, leaving 8 bases between them. The CDR3 DNA sequence: TGTGCCAGCAGCTTGCACGGGAGCTCTGGGGCCAACGTCCTGACTTTC. The encoded protein is CASSLHGSSGANVLTF.

The gene calls are TRBV6-5 and TRBJ1-1; D is perhaps TRBD1 (5 bases). This CDR3 is 14 amino acids long. V was trimmed by 6 bases and J by 3 bases, leaving 14 bases between them. In germline, CDR1 is MNHEY, CDR2 SVGAGI. CDR3 nucleotides: TGTGCCAGCAGCTACGGGGCCGGGGACACTGAAGCTTTCTTT. It codes for CASSYGAGDTEAFF.

V and J are TRBV7-2 and TRBJ1-4; 7 nucleotides agree with TRBD1. The V and J ends lost 5 bases and 8 bases, in that order; junction bases with no gene match: 14. The CDR3 contains 16 residues. The V gene's germline CDR1 is SGHTA and CDR2 FQGNSA. The CDR3 region has the DNA TGTGCCAGCAGCCGGGGACAGCTGCAATCGAGCGAAAAACTGTTTTTT. Translation: CASSRGQLQSSEKLFF.

The rearrangement links TRBV12-3 or TRBV12-4 to TRBJ2-1; D gene uncertain. CDR3 size: 12 residues. Trimming took off 6 bases at V and 6 bases at J, with 9 bases between the two ends. The chain's CDR3 is CASRGNVNEQFF. The CDR3 nucleotides read TGTGCCAGCAGGGGGAATGTCAATGAGCAGTTCTTC.

This chain joins TRBV7-6 and TRBJ2-5; a possible D gene is TRBD2 (6 bases). This CDR3 has 14 amino acids. Germline CDR1 SGHVS, CDR2 FNYEAQ. Trimming pared 6 bases from V and 5 bases from J, leaving 16 bases between. The CDR3 DNA reads as TGTGCCAGCAGTCAGCAAACGGGAGCGGAGACCCAGTACTTC. Translating it yields CASSQQTGAETQYF.

The chain links TRBV2 to TRBJ1-1; D is ambiguous. V shed 8 bases and J shed 0 bases, with 13 bases lying between them. The germline V gene has CDR1 SNHLY and CDR2 FYNNEI. The CDR3 length is 14 residues. This chain's CDR3 is CASSPLGMNTEAFF. The CDR3 nucleotides read TGTGCCAGCTCCCCCCTGGGAATGAACACTGAAGCTTTCTTT.

The chain uses TRBV11-3 and TRBJ1-2; D is undetermined. This CDR3 has 14 amino acids. The germline V gene encodes CDR1 SGHNT and CDR2 YENEEA. The germline V and J ends were trimmed by 6 bases and 0 bases, with 11 bases remaining between them. This chain's CDR3 is CASSQDRTNYGYTF. The CDR3 DNA sequence: TGTGCCAGCAGTCAGGACCGAACTAACTATGGCTACACCTTC.

This sequence joins TRBV11-3 and TRBJ2-7; possibly TRBD2 for D (6 bases). Trimming took off 6 bases at V and 2 bases at J, with 11 bases between the two ends. Germline loops: CDR1 SGHNT, CDR2 YENEEA. There are 13 residues in the CDR3. The CDR3 DNA sequence: TGTGCCAGCAGTTACGGCGGGGCCTACGAGCAGTACGTC. Amino acid sequence: CASSYGGAYEQYV.

The chain combines TRBV25-1 with TRBJ1-3; 9 bases fit TRBD1. The germline gives CDR1 MGHDK, CDR2 SYGVNS. The CDR3 spans 17 residues. The trim removed 6 bases at V and 0 bases at J, leaving 9 bases unmatched. CDR3 loop: CASSEGQGGLSGNTIYF. CDR3 sequence (DNA): TGTGCCAGCAGCGAGGGACAGGGTGGCCTCTCTGGAAACACCATATATTTT.

The chain carries TRBV7-2 and TRBJ2-3; D is unresolved. Trimming removed 5 bases from V and 6 bases from J, with 9 bases in between. The CDR3 length is 12 residues. Germline V CDR1 and CDR2: SGHTA, FQGNSA. The CDR3, as DNA: TGTGCCAGCAGCCCCACGCGGGATACGCAGTATTTT. Protein sequence: CASSPTRDTQYF.

The V call is TRBV5-1, the J call TRBJ2-7, with D perhaps given as TRBD1 or TRBD2 (5 bases each). Germline CDR1 is SGHRS and CDR2 is YFSETQ. V shed 7 bases and J shed 3 bases, with 17 bases lying between them. This CDR3 has 14 amino acids. CDR3 in DNA: TGCGCCAGCGGGGACGGCAGCTTTTTCTACGAGCAGTACTTC. It codes for CASGDGSFFYEQYF.

The CDR3 sequence: CASSHTSGSYDTQYF. The CDR3 DNA sequence: TGTGCCAGCAGTCATACTAGCGGGAGCTACGATACGCAGTATTTT. The chain has TRBV5-6 and TRBJ2-3; TRBD2 matches 11 bases. The junction had 8 bases not matched to a gene; V was cut back by 5 bases and J by 6 bases. The CDR3 covers 15 residues. CDR1 SGHDT and CDR2 YYEEEE come from the germline V gene. The full variable domain, its missing parts supplied by reference TRBV5-6 and TRBJ2-3, is DAGVTQSPTHLIKTRGQQVTLRCSPKSGHDTVSWYQQALGQGPQFIFQYYEEEERQRGNFPDRFSGHQFPNYSSELNVNALLLGDSALYLCASSHTSGSYDTQYFGPGTRLTVL.

V usage is TRBV6-2 or TRBV6-3 and J usage is TRBJ2-2; perhaps TRBD2 as D (6 bases). Germline assignment: CDR1 MNHEY and CDR2 SVGEGT. With 6 bases removed from V and 8 bases from J, the gap between germline ends came to 19 bases. The CDR3 is 15 amino acids. CDR3 nucleotides: TGTGCCAGCAGCAACCCGGGAGCGACGCAGGGGGAGCTGTTTTTT. Its protein product is CASSNPGATQGELFF.

CDR3 residues: CASSYYGRGYGYTF. The CDR3 nucleotides read TGTGCCAGCAGTTACTATGGGCGGGGGTATGGCTACACCTTC. The chain has TRBV6-5 and TRBJ1-2, with a possible D match to TRBD1 (5 bases). The CDR3 is 14 residues long. The V gene's germline CDR1 is MNHEY and CDR2 SVGAGI. Trimming shortened V by 1 base and J by 5 bases, and 11 bases separated the two germline ends.

The rearrangement links TRBV9 to TRBJ1-4, with D possibly being TRBD1 (6 bases). Trimming left V 3 bases short and J 3 bases short, with 18 bases between. The length of the CDR3 is 17 residues. Germline V gene lookup returns CDR1 SGDLS and CDR2 YYNGEE. CDR3 amino acids: CASSARGGVLANEKLFF. The CDR3 region has the DNA TGTGCCAGCAGCGCCAGGGGAGGGGTCCTGGCTAATGAAAAACTGTTTTTT.

This chain connects TRBV5-1 to TRBJ1-1, with D perhaps TRBD1 (6 bases). The CDR3 extends over 14 amino acids. Trimming shortened V by 0 bases and J by 8 bases, and 14 bases separated the two germline ends. Germline loops: CDR1 SGHRS, CDR2 YFSETQ. CDR3 DNA sequence: TGCGCCAGCAGCTTGGAGGGGGGTTTGAACGAAGCTTTCTTT. Its translation is CASSLEGGLNEAFF.

The J gene is TRBJ1-2, the V gene TRBV29-1, with D perhaps TRBD1 (5 bases). This CDR3 has 13 residues. V lost 5 bases to trimming and J lost 4 bases, with 14 bases between them. Per the germline V gene, CDR1 is SQVTM and CDR2 is ANQGSEA. CDR3 nucleotide sequence: TGCAGCGTTTGGCGGGCGGGGGTCTATGGCTACACCTTC. Its translation is CSVWRAGVYGYTF.